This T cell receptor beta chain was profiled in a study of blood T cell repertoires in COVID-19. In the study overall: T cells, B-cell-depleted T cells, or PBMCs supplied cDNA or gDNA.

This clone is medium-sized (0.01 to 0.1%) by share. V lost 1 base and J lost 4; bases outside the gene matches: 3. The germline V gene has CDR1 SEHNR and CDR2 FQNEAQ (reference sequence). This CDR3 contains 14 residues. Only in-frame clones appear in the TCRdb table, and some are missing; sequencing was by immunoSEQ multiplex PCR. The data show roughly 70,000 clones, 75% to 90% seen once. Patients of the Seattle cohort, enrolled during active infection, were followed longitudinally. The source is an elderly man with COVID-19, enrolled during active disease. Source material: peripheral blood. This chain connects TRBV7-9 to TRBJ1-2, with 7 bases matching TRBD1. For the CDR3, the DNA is TGTGCCAGCAGCTTAGACAGGGGAGTCTATGGCTACACCTTC. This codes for CASSLDRGVYGYTF.